A selection of T cell receptor beta chains follows, all from one sample in a study of T-cell memory formation after mild COVID-19. Using its own MiXCR run on the 5' RACE reads, TCRdb lists one record per CDR3 protein. This sample has roughly 190,000 distinct CDR3 sequences, with under 30% found just once. Sequencing was carried out using PBMCs or a T cell subset sorted from them (not recorded which). These receptors all stem from an adult woman who had mild COVID-19 (a few samples of this study predate the infection). Cell type and time point are not known. Each CDR3 is given with its conserved first and last residue. The D gene is left open where the match is weak. Expanded clones are given a class, and other clones once, few, many or no size at all.

len,j_gene,abundance,d_gene,v_gene,CDR3nt,CDR3aa
17,TRBJ2-7,-,TRBD2,TRBV6-2/TRBV6-3,TGTGCCAGCAGCCCCCGACCTGGGGCTAGCGGGGCATACGAGCAGTACTTC,CASSPRPGASGAYEQYF
18,TRBJ2-7,-,TRBD1,TRBV4-1,TGCGCCAGCAGCCAAGAAGGCCTCCCGGGACAGGTCATCCACGAGCAGTACTTC,CASSQEGLPGQVIHEQYF
14,TRBJ2-3,-,-,TRBV27,TGTGCCAGCAGTGTATTGGGGCGCGCAGATACGCAGTATTTT,CASSVLGRADTQYF
15,TRBJ2-2,-,TRBD1,TRBV29-1,TGCAGCGTTCAGGGACAGGGGGCAAACACCGGGGAGCTGTTTTTT,CSVQGQGANTGELFF
17,TRBJ1-2,-,TRBD1,TRBV5-1,TGCGCCAGCAGCTTGGCGCGCATTTTGGGACAGAACTATGGCTACACCTTC,CASSLARILGQNYGYTF
16,TRBJ2-3,few,TRBD2,TRBV7-2,TGTGCCAGCCGTATCGGGGTACTAGCGCGCACAGATACGCAGTATTTT,CASRIGVLARTDTQYF
18,TRBJ2-5,-,-,TRBV4-3,TGCGCCAGCAGCCAAGCCAGGGGAATTGATGGGTACCAAGAGACCCAGTACTTC,CASSQARGIDGYQETQYF
12,TRBJ2-5,-,-,TRBV5-1,TGCGCCAGCAGGTGGGGCCGGGAGACCCAGTACTTC,CASRWGRETQYF
16,TRBJ1-1,few,TRBD1,TRBV24-1,TGTGCCACCAGTGATTCCAGGGACAGGGTGTACACTGAAGCTTTCTTT,CATSDSRDRVYTEAFF
16,TRBJ2-3,few,-,TRBV5-1,TGCGCCAGCAGCCCCTCAGACTCGATCACCACAGATACGCAGTATTTT,CASSPSDSITTDTQYF
16,TRBJ2-7,few,-,TRBV15,TGTGCCACCAGCGATATAGGGGGAGTCAGCTCCTACGAGCAGTACTTC,CATSDIGGVSSYEQYF
17,TRBJ2-1,-,TRBD2,TRBV28,TGTGCCAGCACCCGGACTAGCGGGAGGAGTGGGTATAGTGAGCAGTTCTTC,CASTRTSGRSGYSEQFF
13,TRBJ1-1,-,TRBD1,TRBV23-1,TGCGCCAGCGGGAAGGGGGCGAACACTGAAGCTTTCTTT,CASGKGANTEAFF
11,TRBJ2-1,few,-,TRBV29-1,TGCAGCCCCCGATTTGGTACCGAGCAGTTCTTC,CSPRFGTEQFF
13,TRBJ1-1,few,-,TRBV29-1,TGCAGCTCCCGGGGGCGGGGGGACTCTGAAGCTTTCTTT,CSSRGRGDSEAFF
15,TRBJ2-7,-,TRBD1,TRBV12-3/TRBV12-4,TGTGCCAGCAGTGTCGGGACAGGGATTTTATACGAGCAGTACTTC,CASSVGTGILYEQYF
15,TRBJ1-5,few,TRBD1,TRBV20-1,TGCAGTGCCCCAGGACAGGGGAGGCTCAATCAGCCCCAGCATTTT,CSAPGQGRLNQPQHF
15,TRBJ1-6,-,-,TRBV7-2,TGTGCCAGCAGCTTAGGTCCGGTGTCGGGTTCACCCCTCCACTTT,CASSLGPVSGSPLHF
14,TRBJ2-1,few,-,TRBV5-1,TGCGCCAGCGACCGCGGAGGGTCCAACAATGAGCAGTTCTTC,CASDRGGSNNEQFF
14,TRBJ1-1,-,TRBD1,TRBV7-2,TGTGCCAGCAGCTCACAGGGGCTGGGTACTGAAGCTTTCTTT,CASSSQGLGTEAFF
15,TRBJ2-7,many,-,TRBV30,TGTGCCTGGTCCCTGGGGGTCCAGAGCTCCTACGAGCAGTACTTC,CAWSLGVQSSYEQYF
16,TRBJ1-1,-,TRBD1,TRBV18,TGTGCCAGCTCACCCGGACAGGGGGCGGGTAGCACTGAAGCTTTCTTT,CASSPGQGAGSTEAFF
19,TRBJ1-5,-,TRBD1,TRBV6-6,TGTGCCAGCAGTTACGGTCAGGGGGGACAGGGTGCATCGCAGCAGCCCCAGCATTTT,CASSYGQGGQGASQQPQHF
16,TRBJ2-3,-,TRBD2,TRBV7-9,TGTGCCAGCAGCTTAGCGGGTATTGCTAGCGGGCATCTGCCGTATTTT,CASSLAGIASGHLPYF
14,TRBJ1-1,-,-,TRBV29-1,TGCAGCGTCACGATCCTAGGGGCGAACACTGAAGCTTTCTTT,CSVTILGANTEAFF
16,TRBJ1-1,-,-,TRBV7-3,TGTGCCAGCAGCTTCGAGGGGCCCCCTCTCAACACTGAAGCTTTCTTT,CASSFEGPPLNTEAFF
15,TRBJ2-2,-,-,TRBV12-3/TRBV12-4,TGTGCCAGCAGTTTGGGGGTAGGGGACACCGGGGAGCTGTTTTTT,CASSLGVGDTGELFF
11,TRBJ2-3,-,-,TRBV5-5,TGTGCCAGCAGCTCTAGGGAGGTGGAGTATTTT,CASSSREVEYF
11,TRBJ1-1,-,-,TRBV3-1,TGTGCCAGCAGCCTCGCGTACGAAGCTTTCTTT,CASSLAYEAFF
14,TRBJ2-3,-,-,TRBV7-3,TGTGCCAGCAGCCCCGCTGCGGGGCGGGATACGCAGTATTTT,CASSPAAGRDTQYF
13,TRBJ1-6,-,-,TRBV27,TGTGCCAGCAGTTCCATCTTAAATTCACCCCTCCACTTT,CASSSILNSPLHF
12,TRBJ1-1,-,-,TRBV20-1,TGCAGTGCTCATCGCCAGGGAACTGAAGCTTTCTTT,CSAHRQGTEAFF
15,TRBJ2-1,-,TRBD2,TRBV5-6,TGTGCCAGCAGGAGACTAGCGGGGATCTACAATGAGCAGTTCTTC,CASRRLAGIYNEQFF
16,TRBJ1-1,few,TRBD1,TRBV19,TGTGCCAGTAGTATCCGTCAAGGGACAGGGAACACTGAAGCTTTCTTT,CASSIRQGTGNTEAFF
16,TRBJ2-1,many,-,TRBV5-5,TGTGCCAGCAGCTTCTTTAGGCAGGGGCGCGACAATGAGCAGTTCTTC,CASSFFRQGRDNEQFF
14,TRBJ2-3,few,-,TRBV7-9,TGTGCCAGCAGCCTCTCTAGCGCAGGAGATACGCAGTATTTT,CASSLSSAGDTQYF
12,TRBJ2-1,few,-,TRBV3-1,TGTGCCAGCAGCCAAGCGGACTTCCGGCAGTTCTTC,CASSQADFRQFF
13,TRBJ2-7,few,TRBD1,TRBV29-1,TGCAGCGTTGAAGGGACAGGGTCCCACGAGCAGTACTTC,CSVEGTGSHEQYF
15,TRBJ2-7,-,-,TRBV24-1,TGTGCCACCAGTGATTTGCCCCGGGGGCCCTACGAGCAGTACTTC,CATSDLPRGPYEQYF
15,TRBJ1-2,-,-,TRBV7-3,TGTGCCAGCAGCTTAACTAAATGGGGAAACTATGGCTACACCTTC,CASSLTKWGNYGYTF
13,TRBJ2-5,many,-,TRBV12-3/TRBV12-4,TGTGCCAGCAGTTTTGGGGTGGGGGAGACCCAGTACTTC,CASSFGVGETQYF
13,TRBJ1-2,-,TRBD1,TRBV12-3/TRBV12-4,TGTGCCAGCAGATTTGGACAGGGGGGCGGCTACACCTTC,CASRFGQGGGYTF
14,TRBJ1-1,-,-,TRBV7-6,TGTGCCAGCACTGAAGAGGCAGGCGAGACTGAAGCTTTCTTT,CASTEEAGETEAFF
11,TRBJ2-7,-,-,TRBV2,TGTGCCAGCAGTGGGCCAGGACAACAGTACTTC,CASSGPGQQYF
13,TRBJ2-7,many,-,TRBV14,TGTGCCAGCAGCCAAGTCAGTGTAGGGGGTCAGCACTTC,CASSQVSVGGQHF
19,TRBJ1-2,few,-,TRBV6-5,TGTGCCAGCAGTTACCCGGACGTCAGGTCGCCGGACTCTAACTATGGCTACACCTTC,CASSYPDVRSPDSNYGYTF
16,TRBJ2-7,-,TRBD1,TRBV7-9,TGTGCCAGCAGCTTTTTTTCGGGACAGGGGGCCTACGAGCAGTACTTC,CASSFFSGQGAYEQYF
17,TRBJ1-1,-,TRBD1,TRBV4-3,TGCGCCAGCAGCCAAGATGGGACAGGGGATCTCAACACTGAAGCTTTCTTT,CASSQDGTGDLNTEAFF
15,TRBJ2-3,few,-,TRBV5-1,TGCGCCAGCAGCTTGGTTACAGGGAGCACAGATACGCAGTATTTT,CASSLVTGSTDTQYF
14,TRBJ2-7,few,TRBD2,TRBV7-2,TGTGCCAGCAGCCTCGGGAGGGTCTCCTACGAGCAGTACTTC,CASSLGRVSYEQYF
17,TRBJ2-2,-,-,TRBV4-1,TGCGCCAGCAGCCAACCGTGGGGCGATGGGAACACCGGGGAGCTGTTTTTT,CASSQPWGDGNTGELFF
14,TRBJ2-1,-,-,TRBV3-1,TGTGCCAGCAGCCAAGCGGTCAGCACGTGGGAGCAGTTCTTC,CASSQAVSTWEQFF
13,TRBJ1-1,-,TRBD1,TRBV30,TGTGCCTGGAGTGTACGCAGGGGGACTGAAGCTTTCTTT,CAWSVRRGTEAFF
15,TRBJ2-1,-,TRBD2,TRBV5-1,TGCGCCAGCAGGTTGGCGGGAGGGCTAGGAGAAGAGCAGTTCTTC,CASRLAGGLGEEQFF
16,TRBJ2-1,-,-,TRBV3-1,TGTGCCAGCAGCCAAGATGGGAGTAGGACTGACAATGAGCAGTTCTTC,CASSQDGSRTDNEQFF
14,TRBJ1-2,few,TRBD1,TRBV18,TGTGCCAGCTCTCCCGGACAGGGTGACTATGGCTACACCTTC,CASSPGQGDYGYTF
17,TRBJ1-2,many,TRBD1,TRBV4-3,TGCGCCAGCAGCCAAGAACTCCCACACAGGGGGCGAGGTGGCTACACCTTC,CASSQELPHRGRGGYTF
14,TRBJ2-7,few,TRBD1,TRBV9,TGTGCCAGCAGCGTAGATTGGACAGGGACCGAGCAGTACTTC,CASSVDWTGTEQYF
18,TRBJ2-3,-,-,TRBV7-8,TGTGCCAGCAGCTTATACACCATAAAGAAGACAGGCACAGATACGCAGTATTTT,CASSLYTIKKTGTDTQYF
15,TRBJ2-7,few,TRBD1,TRBV4-3,TGCGCCAGCAGCCAAGCGCACAAGGGGGCCGGGGAGCAGTACTTC,CASSQAHKGAGEQYF